The clone carrying this T cell receptor (beta chain) was seen more than once but under ten times. Its specificity is not known. The entry originates in a study of CD8+ T cells in alopecia areata. On the study more broadly: Tofacitinib continued for 6 to 18 months and was then withheld for 6 months. Study results and limitations: Researchers report lesional scalp, most notably alopecia totalis/universalis, outstripped normal scalp in clonality.

This CDR3 has 15 amino acids. V was cut by 3 bases and J by 6 bases, with 13 bases left in between. Germline CDR1 and CDR2: SGHRS and YFSETQ. Lesional scalp punch biopsies and peripheral blood came from alopecia areata patients. After isolation, RNA underwent reverse transcription to generate cDNA as the sequencing template. Produced via immunoSEQ multiplex PCR; TCRdb's table is partial and in-frame only. The profile covers over 15,000 clones, with less than 70% appearing a single time and 12% taken by the ten largest. The sequence was obtained from a human donor with alopecia areata. Source material: skin. The V and J genes are TRBV5-1 and TRBJ1-6; possibly TRBD1 for D (5 bases). CDR3 amino acids: CASSYLPGLNSPLHF. The CDR3 DNA sequence: TGCGCCAGCAGCTACCTCCCAGGGCTTAATTCACCCCTCCACTTT.